This entry features one TCR beta chain sequence. The sample contains more than one DNA sequence encoding this CDR3. This CDR3 region has 14 residues. The trim removed 4 bases at V and 3 bases at J, leaving 4 bases unmatched. From germline, CDR1 is SQVTM and CDR2 ANQGSEA. These data are taken from a study of blood T cell repertoires in COVID-19. This table comes from immunoSEQ multiplex PCR, and its TCRdb copy is limited to in-frame clones, with some not included. The sample holds roughly 120,000 clones, almost 85% seen once. Sequencing was done on a sample of peripheral blood. V is TRBV29-1 and J is TRBJ2-3; 10 bases match TRBD1. This sequence was found in a man aged 70-80 years with active or convalescent COVID-19. The CDR3 loop reads CSVGTGGGTDTQYF. The CDR3 DNA reads as TGCAGCGTTGGGACAGGGGGGGGTACAGATACGCAGTATTTT.